This entry describes one T cell receptor beta chain. Its antigen target is currently unknown. Per-base quality was not reported, and no clone a single base away is much larger than it. TCRdb shows the sequencer as Illumina MiSeq. TCR beta libraries were prepared by quantitative 5'-RACE with molecular barcodes. The original pipeline was this. A new computational method based on a probabilistic model of VDJ rearrangement was used to identify disease-linked TCR variants. TCRdb handled the public reads itself, with Q25 trimming in fastp and clone calling in MiXCR, and kept productive beta chains. Rows are combined by CDR3 protein, so each entry shows the most common genes and DNA. For this entry, the V and J calls and clone size follow TCRdb and not the study's own pipeline. A total of about 24,000 distinct CDR3 sequences appear in this sample, 17% of them only once. The top ten hold around 30% of the sample.

The data were obtained in a study of CD8 T cells in ankylosing spondylitis listed by TCRdb under 2017. At the level of the whole study: The study profiled T cell receptor beta repertoires in healthy donors and ankylosing spondylitis patients to find disease-linked TCR variants. In total, the full study cohort was made up of some 110 healthy donors and some 26 ankylosing spondylitis patients. Samples of peripheral blood were taken, and for ankylosing spondylitis patients, synovial fluid was collected as well. Broader findings and caveats from the paper: Some motif variants were previously reported in synovial fluid and blood of reactive arthritis patients, suggesting common disease-initiation mechanisms. Blood from ankylosing spondylitis patients appeared to be characterized by a TCR beta motif made up of several highly homologous amino acid variants. A CD8+ phenotype was shown by the disease-linked clones, which were found at relatively low frequencies in peripheral blood. According to the report, matched synovial fluid samples from ankylosing spondylitis patients were significantly enriched for the disease-linked clones.

At the junction V is shortened by 8 bases and J by 1 base, with 17 bases in between. From the germline V gene, CDR1 is SNHLY and CDR2 is FYNNEI. Its CDR3 holds 15 amino acids, cysteine through phenylalanine. Solely the CDR3 DNA is kept, with 45 bases framed from the first base. Sequencing input: blood. The chain employs TRBV2 and TRBJ1-2; a confident D gene designation cannot be given. This clonotype was sampled from a male donor with ankylosing spondylitis or in good health (not recorded which). The bases read TGTGCCAGCTTGTCAGGCAGATCGTATAACTATGGCTACACCTTC. Its translation is CASLSGRSYNYGYTF.